A single sample gave rise to the 11 T cell receptor beta chains below, sequenced in a study of shared clonotypes between healthy human individuals. Repertoires were generated with immunoSEQ multiplex PCR, while TCRdb's copy carries only in-frame clones and drops some. The sample includes approximately 700,000 clones, 73% of them seen just once. Material: memory CD4+ T cells sorted from blood. The subset: CD45RA-negative fraction. The source of these receptors is a woman in her 30s in good health.

V is TRBV28 and J is TRBJ1-6; no definite D call. The CDR3 loop spans 16 amino acids. V lost 6 bases, J lost 11 bases, and 23 bases lay in between. Germline CDR1 MDHEN, CDR2 SYDVKM. The CDR3 sequence: CASSVGKGRLMTPLHF. The CDR3 DNA reads TGTGCCAGCAGCGTGGGCAAAGGAAGATTGATGACACCCCTCCACTTT. Full variable domain (remainder filled in from reference TRBV28 and TRBJ1-6): DVKVTQSSRYLVKRTGEKVFLECVQDMDHENMFWYRQDPGLGLRLIYFSYDVKMKEKGDIPEGYSVSREKKERFSLILESASTNQTSMYLCASSVGKGRLMTPLHFGNGTRLTVT.

The V call is TRBV18, the J call TRBJ1-3; TRBD1 matches 10 bases. V lost 3 bases to trimming and J lost 0 bases; unmatched junction nucleotides: 8. This CDR3 has 18 amino acids. Per the germline V gene, CDR1 is KGHSH and CDR2 is LQKENI. The CDR3 bases are TGTGCCAGCTCACCGACAGGGGGCTTGGCGAGCTCTGGAAACACCATATATTTT. Translating it yields CASSPTGGLASSGNTIYF.

The chain uses TRBV5-1 and TRBJ2-3; tentatively, D is TRBD1 or TRBD2 (5 bases each). The V and J ends lost 1 base and 8 bases respectively, with 23 bases between them. There are 17 residues in the CDR3. In germline, CDR1 is SGHRS, CDR2 YFSETQ. The CDR3 DNA reads as TGCGCCAGCAGCTTGAGAGTTGGGGGAGTGGGAACCCTTACGCAGTATTTT. It codes for CASSLRVGGVGTLTQYF.

This clone showed up just a few times. The J gene is TRBJ2-2, the V gene TRBV11-2; 7 nucleotides agree with TRBD2. This CDR3 is 17 amino acids long. The J segment lost 0 bases and the V segment lost 6 bases, leaving 10 bases of the junction unmatched. CDR1 and CDR2 from the germline V gene are SGHAT and FQNNGV. Here the CDR3 reads CASSLREGISNTGELFF. CDR3 in DNA: TGTGCCAGCAGTCTTAGGGAGGGGATTTCGAACACCGGGGAGCTGTTTTTT.

This clone was picked up many times. The chain recombines TRBV5-6 with TRBJ1-5; D not certain. CDR1 is SGHDT, CDR2 YYEEEE, per germline. V was shortened by 2 bases and J by 1 base, with 7 bases between the two germline ends. The CDR3 is made up of 14 amino acids. The DNA for the CDR3 is TGTGCCAGCAGCTTAAGGGCGAGCAATCAGCCCCAGCATTTT. The encoded protein is CASSLRASNQPQHF.

This chain links TRBV10-1 with TRBJ2-1, with 9 bases identical to TRBD1. The ends lost 3 bases at V and 7 bases at J; junction bases unmatched: 10. The CDR3 consists of 16 residues. In germline, CDR1 is WNHNN, CDR2 SYGVQD (reference sequence). The CDR3 DNA reads TGCGCCAGCAGTGACCCCGGGACAGGGAGAGAGAATGAGCAGTTCTTC. Protein product: CASSDPGTGRENEQFF.

V is TRBV7-2 and J is TRBJ2-7, with 7 bases lining up with TRBD1. Unmatched junction bases numbered 16, after V lost 5 bases and J lost 12 bases. This CDR3 spans 14 amino acids. Looked up from germline, CDR1 is SGHTA and CDR2 is FQGNSA. The CDR3 bases are TGTGCCAGCAGCCCTACCGGGACAGCCAGTTTTATGTACTTC. This codes for CASSPTGTASFMYF. The full variable domain, with the rest looked up from reference TRBV7-2 and TRBJ2-7, is GAGVSQSPSNKVTEKGKDVELRCDPISGHTALYWYRQSLGQGLEFLIYFQGNSAPDKSGLPSDRFSAERTGGSVSTLTIQRTQQEDSAVYLCASSPTGTASFMYFGPGTRLTVT.

The genes are TRBV5-1 and TRBJ2-1; no reliable D call. CDR3 length equals 14 residues. The V gene lost 0 bases and the J gene lost 4 bases, with 8 bases spanning the gap. The germline CDR1 and CDR2 sequences are SGHRS and YFSETQ. The DNA for the CDR3 is TGCGCCAGCAGCTTGGTGGACGCATACAATGAGCAGTTCTTC. It is translated as CASSLVDAYNEQFF.

This clone was detected only once. The chain uses TRBV6-1 and TRBJ1-1; no firm D call. V was clipped by 7 bases and J by 1 base, with 16 bases between them. The CDR3 runs to 15 residues. CDR1 and CDR2 (germline): MNHNS, SASEGT. Written as DNA, the CDR3 is TGTGCCAGCAAACAGATGGCCGATCGGAACACTGAAGCTTTCTTT. Encoded protein: CASKQMADRNTEAFF.

The chain recombines TRBV4-1 with TRBJ2-1; D tentatively fits TRBD1 or TRBD2 (5 bases each). The CDR3 consists of 16 residues. V lost 4 bases and J 2 bases, leaving 15 bases between the germline ends. CDR1 MGHRA and CDR2 YSYEKL come from the germline V gene. CDR3 DNA sequence: TGCGCCAGCAGCCCTATGGGACGGAGGCCCTACAATGAGCAGTTCTTC. Protein: CASSPMGRRPYNEQFF.

This clone was observed a few times. This sequence joins TRBV2 and TRBJ1-1; D remains unclear. The germline V gene encodes CDR1 SNHLY and CDR2 FYNNEI. V was cut by 8 bases and J by 1 base, with 8 bases left in between. The CDR3 sequence is 12 residues long. For the CDR3, the DNA is TGTGCCAGCGGGCGGGGGAACACTGAAGCTTTCTTT. Translation: CASGRGNTEAFF.